This T cell receptor beta chain was retrieved from a study of T-cell reconstitution after alpha-beta-depleted transplantation in children. Whole-study findings and limits: Several hundred rapidly expanded clones from non-depleted graft cells reportedly supplied alpha-beta T cells about two months post-transplant. One year after transplant, T-cell counts and diversity came mostly from newly produced T cells.

Germline V CDR1 and CDR2: KGHSY, FQNENV. The CDR3 runs to 17 residues. The count of this clonotype is one. The antigen remains unidentified. Using unique molecular identifiers, the investigators prepared the TCRbeta library. TCRdb independently ran MiXCR on the PCR reads; one entry per CDR3 protein. Of over 200,000 distinct CDR3 sequences listed, about 8.4% are singletons. The receptor comes from a male patient between 2 and 15 years old who had a stem cell transplant for acute myeloid leukemia, so the T cells may come from the graft donor. The sample was PBMCs, mostly from graft donor cells, taken 360 days after TCRalphabeta/CD19-depleted stem cell transplant. V and J are TRBV16 and TRBJ2-7, with D perhaps given as TRBD1 or TRBD2 (5 bases each). Here the CDR3 reads CASTQGSGPGSSYEQYV. CDR3 DNA sequence: TGTGCCAGCACCCAAGGATCGGGGCCCGGTAGCTCCTACGAGCAGTACGTC.